This TCR beta chain was observed in a study of shared clonotypes between healthy human individuals. Study-level findings and limits: In this cohort, only blood was sampled, and tissue repertoires likely differ.

Notes on this clone: The antigen is unknown.

J gave up 3 bases and V 0 bases, and 6 bases lay outside the gene matches. CDR1 SGHKS and CDR2 YYEKEE come from the germline V gene (reference sequence). This CDR3 is built from 16 residues. The assay was immunoSEQ multiplex PCR, and TCRdb's table has in-frame clones only and misses some. The data contain roughly 380,000 clones, just over 95% of them seen just once; the ten biggest clones take up less than 0.35%. The sample taken for sequencing was memory CD8+ T cells sorted from blood. The subset is: CD45RO+ cells pooled with CCR7-negative TemRA cells. This clonotype was sampled from a man younger than 40 in good health. The chain joins TRBV5-5 to TRBJ2-7; 10 bases line up with TRBD2. The CDR3 region is CASSLVTLAGVYEQYF. The CDR3 coding sequence is TGTGCCAGCAGCTTGGTAACCCTAGCGGGAGTCTACGAGCAGTACTTC.